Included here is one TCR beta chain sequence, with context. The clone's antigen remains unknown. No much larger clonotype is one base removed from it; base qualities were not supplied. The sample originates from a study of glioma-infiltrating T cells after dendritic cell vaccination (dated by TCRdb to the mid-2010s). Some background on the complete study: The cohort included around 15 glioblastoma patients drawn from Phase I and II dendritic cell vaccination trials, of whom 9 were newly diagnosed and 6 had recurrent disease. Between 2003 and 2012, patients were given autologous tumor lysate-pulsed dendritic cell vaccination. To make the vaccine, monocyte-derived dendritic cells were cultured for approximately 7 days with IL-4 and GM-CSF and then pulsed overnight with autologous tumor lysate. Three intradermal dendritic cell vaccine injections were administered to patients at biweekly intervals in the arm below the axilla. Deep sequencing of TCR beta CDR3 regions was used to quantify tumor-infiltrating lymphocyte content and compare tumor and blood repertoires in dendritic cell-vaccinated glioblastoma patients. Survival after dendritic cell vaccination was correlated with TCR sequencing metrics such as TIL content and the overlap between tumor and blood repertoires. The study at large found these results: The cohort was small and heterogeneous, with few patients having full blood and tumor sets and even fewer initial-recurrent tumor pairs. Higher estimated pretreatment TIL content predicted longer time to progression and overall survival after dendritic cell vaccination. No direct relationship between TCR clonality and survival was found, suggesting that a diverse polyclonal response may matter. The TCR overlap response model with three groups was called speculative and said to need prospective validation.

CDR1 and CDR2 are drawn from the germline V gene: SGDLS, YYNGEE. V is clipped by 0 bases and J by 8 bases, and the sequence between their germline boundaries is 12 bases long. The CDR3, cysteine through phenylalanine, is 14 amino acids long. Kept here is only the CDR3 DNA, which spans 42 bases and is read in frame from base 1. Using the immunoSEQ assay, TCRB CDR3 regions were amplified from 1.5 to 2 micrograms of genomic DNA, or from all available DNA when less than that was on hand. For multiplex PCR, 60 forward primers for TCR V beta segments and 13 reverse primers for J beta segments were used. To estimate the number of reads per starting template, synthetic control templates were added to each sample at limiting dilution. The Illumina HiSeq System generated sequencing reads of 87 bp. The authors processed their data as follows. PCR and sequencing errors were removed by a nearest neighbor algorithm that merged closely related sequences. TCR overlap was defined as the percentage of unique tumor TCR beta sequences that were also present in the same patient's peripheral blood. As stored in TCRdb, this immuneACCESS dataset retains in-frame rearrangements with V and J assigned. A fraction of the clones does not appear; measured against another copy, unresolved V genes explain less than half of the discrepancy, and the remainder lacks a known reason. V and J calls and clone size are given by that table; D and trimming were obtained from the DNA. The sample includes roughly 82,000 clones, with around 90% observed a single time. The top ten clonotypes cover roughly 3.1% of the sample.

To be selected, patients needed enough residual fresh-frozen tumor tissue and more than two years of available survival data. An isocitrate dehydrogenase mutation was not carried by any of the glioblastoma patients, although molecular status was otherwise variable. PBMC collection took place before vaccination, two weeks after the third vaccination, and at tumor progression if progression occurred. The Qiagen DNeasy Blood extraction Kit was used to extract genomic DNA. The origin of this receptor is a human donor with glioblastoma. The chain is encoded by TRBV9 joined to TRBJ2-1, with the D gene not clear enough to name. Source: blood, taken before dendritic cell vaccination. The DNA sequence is TGTGCCAGCAGCGTAGGTTCAGGTGTCCATGAGCAGTTCTTC. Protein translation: CASSVGSGVHEQFF.